Below are 23 T cell receptor beta chains sequenced from a single sample in a study of cytomegalovirus exposure and HLA in healthy donors. Vbeta (60) and Jbeta (13) primers were used in the PCR. Libraries were prepared by immunoSEQ multiplex PCR; TCRdb keeps only in-frame clonotypes and omits some of them. Of tens of thousands of clones detected, roughly 73% appear once; the ten largest clones hold 20% to 25%. Sequencing was done on a sample of PBMCs. The receptors stem from a middle-aged woman in good health and CMV-seropositive.

J is TRBJ1-6 and V is TRBV5-1; TRBD1 might be the D (5 bases). V was clipped by 0 bases and J by 9 bases, with 13 bases between them. This CDR3 region has 15 residues. Per the germline V gene, CDR1 is SGHRS and CDR2 is YFSETQ. The CDR3: CASSLGPRDRSPLHF. DNA of the CDR3: TGCGCCAGCAGCTTGGGGCCCAGGGATCGTTCACCCCTCCACTTT.

J is TRBJ1-1 and V is TRBV6-5; 8 bases fit TRBD1. This CDR3 has 15 amino acids. Germline trimming cut 1 base from V and 0 bases from J; bases unmatched to any gene: 1. Germline values: CDR1 MNHEY, CDR2 SVGAGI. The CDR3 spells CASSYWTGLNTEAFF. CDR3 nucleotide sequence: TGTGCCAGCAGTTACTGGACAGGGTTGAACACTGAAGCTTTCTTT.

This rearrangement joins TRBV5-5 to TRBJ2-1, with TRBD2 identical over 11 bases. The V segment lost 4 bases and the J segment 0 bases; nucleotides outside the gene matches: 6. The CDR3 contains 17 residues. Germline V gives CDR1 SGHKS, CDR2 YYEKEE (reference sequence). The CDR3 DNA sequence: TGTGCCAGCAGCCCGCCGGGACTAGCGGTCTCCTACAATGAGCAGTTCTTC. Its protein is CASSPPGLAVSYNEQFF. Full variable domain (rest looked up from reference TRBV5-5 and TRBJ2-1): DAGVTQSPTHLIKTRGQQVTLRCSPISGHKSVSWYQQVLGQGPQFIFQYYEKEERGRGNFPDRFSARQFPNYSSELNVNALLLGDSALYLCASSPPGLAVSYNEQFFGPGTRLTVL.

V gene TRBV6-1 combines with J gene TRBJ1-2, with D uncertain. This CDR3 is built from 12 residues. V gave up 3 bases and J gave up 6 bases, with 8 bases separating them. Germline assignment: CDR1 MNHNS and CDR2 SASEGT. This CDR3 reads CASSDQLNGYTF. In DNA, the CDR3 is TGTGCCAGCAGTGACCAGTTGAATGGCTACACCTTC.

This rearrangement joins TRBV5-1 to TRBJ2-3; TRBD2 aligns across 14 bases. V lost 3 bases and J lost 2; bases outside the gene matches: 5. Germline CDR1 and CDR2: SGHRS and YFSETQ. The CDR3 has 17 residues. The CDR3 nucleotides read TGCGCCAGCAGCTCGATGACTAGCGGGGGGGCCACAGATACGCAGTATTTT. Its translation: CASSSMTSGGATDTQYF. The full variable domain, with the rest looked up from reference TRBV5-1 and TRBJ2-3, is KAGVTQTPRYLIKTRGQQVTLSCSPISGHRSVSWYQQTPGQGLQFLFEYFSETQRNKGNFPGRFSGRQFSNSRSEMNVSTLELGDSALYLCASSSMTSGGATDTQYFGPGTRLTVL.

The chain carries TRBV10-1 and TRBJ2-3, with 8 bases lining up with TRBD1. V was pared by 6 bases and J by 3 bases, with 5 bases of the junction left unmatched. The V gene's germline CDR1 is WNHNN and CDR2 SYGVQD (reference sequence). The CDR3 spans 14 residues. In DNA, the CDR3 is TGCGCCAGCAGCGGACAGGGTTTGACAGATACGCAGTATTTT. This encodes CASSGQGLTDTQYF.

The chain carries TRBV7-2 and TRBJ2-7; the D gene is possibly TRBD1 (5 bases). Germline V gene sequence: CDR1 SGHTA, CDR2 FQGNSA. This CDR3 is built from 12 residues. V shed 5 bases and J shed 5 bases, with 10 bases lying between them. CDR3 nucleotide sequence: TGTGCCAGCAGCGCCCAGGGAAACGAGCAGTACTTC. Amino acids: CASSAQGNEQYF. The whole variable domain, remainder taken from reference TRBV7-2 and TRBJ2-7, is GAGVSQSPSNKVTEKGKDVELRCDPISGHTALYWYRQSLGQGLEFLIYFQGNSAPDKSGLPSDRFSAERTGGSVSTLTIQRTQQEDSAVYLCASSAQGNEQYFGPGTRLTVT.

This clone was observed once. The chain couples TRBV15 to TRBJ2-1; 7 bases are shared with TRBD2. V lost 0 bases and J lost 7; bases outside the gene matches: 6. Germline CDR1 reads LNHNV; CDR2 reads YYDKDF (reference sequence). The CDR3 runs 15 residues. CDR3 amino acids: CATSREGQGGNEQFF. The CDR3 DNA is TGTGCCACCAGCAGAGAAGGGCAGGGAGGGAATGAGCAGTTCTTC.

This clone was counted only a few times. The chain has TRBV6-5 and TRBJ2-6, with D unresolved. The CDR3 covers 14 residues. In germline, CDR1 is MNHEY, CDR2 SVGAGI. The ends were cut back, 2 bases at V and 1 base at J, with 3 bases in the middle. Here the CDR3 reads CASSYQSGANVLTF. As DNA, the CDR3 is TGTGCCAGCAGTTACCAATCTGGGGCCAACGTCCTGACTTTC.

The gene calls are TRBV5-6 and TRBJ1-2; D is uncertain. This CDR3 contains 13 residues. V gave up 4 bases and J gave up 4 bases, with 11 bases separating them. CDR1 is SGHDT, CDR2 YYEEEE, per germline. CDR3 sequence reads: CASSPGSFYGYTF. The CDR3 DNA follows: TGTGCCAGCAGCCCCGGGTCGTTCTATGGCTACACCTTC.

The genes are TRBV5-1 and TRBJ1-4; TRBD1 is a possible D gene (6 bases). CDR1 and CDR2 from the germline V gene are SGHRS and YFSETQ. This CDR3 is 14 amino acids long. V was trimmed by 0 bases and J by 4 bases, leaving 7 bases between them. This CDR3 is CASSLGQVNEKLFF. The DNA for the CDR3 is TGCGCCAGCAGCTTGGGACAGGTTAATGAAAAACTGTTTTTT.

The gene calls are TRBV6-1 and TRBJ1-5, with D possibly being TRBD1 (5 bases). Looked up from germline, CDR1 is MNHNS and CDR2 is SASEGT. CDR3 size: 12 residues. V lost 6 bases and J lost 9, with 12 bases in between. DNA for the CDR3: TGTGCCAGCAGAGGGGAGGGAGGGCCCCAGCATTTT. Protein sequence: CASRGEGGPQHF.

The chain recombines TRBV5-1 with TRBJ2-7; the match to TRBD2 covers 7 bases. CDR3 length equals 13 residues. Germline values: CDR1 SGHRS, CDR2 YFSETQ. Trimming took 2 bases from V and 4 from J; bases not matched to a gene: 3. Here the CDR3 reads CASSFGGGYEQYF. In DNA form, the CDR3 reads TGCGCCAGCAGCTTTGGGGGGGGTTACGAGCAGTACTTC.

This rearrangement joins TRBV30 to TRBJ1-4; a weak D match, TRBD1 (5 bases). The CDR3 totals 21 residues. V shed 2 bases and J shed 0 bases, with 28 bases lying between them. From germline, CDR1 is GTSNPN and CDR2 SVGIG (reference sequence). CDR3 in DNA: TGTGCCTGGAGTTCACCCCTAGGACACGGACGCACTAAGGCAACTAATGAAAAACTGTTTTTT. Encoded protein: CAWSSPLGHGRTKATNEKLFF.

V gene TRBV7-2 combines with J gene TRBJ2-7; D is perhaps TRBD2 (6 bases). V gave up 5 bases and J gave up 7 bases, with 15 bases separating them. CDR1 is SGHTA, CDR2 FQGNSA, per germline. CDR3 size: 13 residues. CDR3 coding DNA: TGTGCCAGCAGCGCGGGACTTCGCGGGGAGCAGTACTTC. Translation: CASSAGLRGEQYF.

The chain employs TRBV6-1 and TRBJ2-3, with 8 bases matching TRBD2. V was clipped by 7 bases and J by 1 base; unmatched bases: 7. The CDR3 loop spans 15 amino acids. Germline V gene data show CDR1 as MNHNS and CDR2 as SASEGT. CDR3 nucleotides: TGTGCCAGCACCCCACGGGGGGGCGGCACAGATACGCAGTATTTT. Its protein product is CASTPRGGGTDTQYF.

The chain uses TRBV7-9 and TRBJ2-7; D is uncertain. V lost 3 bases and J 3 bases, leaving 9 bases between the germline ends. CDR3 length equals 13 residues. Germline V gives CDR1 SEHNR, CDR2 FQNEAQ (reference sequence). Here the CDR3 reads CASSFYSFYEQYF. The CDR3 DNA is TGTGCCAGCAGCTTCTACAGCTTCTACGAGCAGTACTTC.

The gene calls are TRBV30 and TRBJ1-4; perhaps TRBD1 as D (6 bases). With 2 bases removed from V and 8 bases from J, the gap between germline ends came to 15 bases. This CDR3 has 14 residues. Per germline, CDR1 GTSNPN and CDR2 SVGIG (reference sequence). In DNA form, the CDR3 reads TGTGCCTGGAGTTCCGGGACATGGAGGGAAAAACTGTTTTTT. Translation gives CAWSSGTWREKLFF.

J is TRBJ2-1 and V is TRBV15; a weak D match, TRBD1 (6 bases). Trimming took off 5 bases at V and 8 bases at J, with 22 bases between the two ends. CDR1 is LNHNV and CDR2 is YYDKDF in the germline V gene (reference sequence). This CDR3 is built from 16 residues. CDR3 DNA sequence: TGTGCCACCAGCGGTCGACGATTTACAGGGATAGATGAGCAGTTCTTC. This translates into CATSGRRFTGIDEQFF.

The V gene is TRBV5-1, the J gene TRBJ2-5, with D perhaps matching TRBD2 (5 bases). The germline V and J ends were trimmed by 0 bases and 4 bases, with 13 bases remaining between them. The CDR3 covers 15 residues. Germline lookup yields CDR1 SGHRS and CDR2 YFSETQ. The CDR3 is CASSLAGGPGETQYF. Here the CDR3 DNA reads TGCGCCAGCAGCTTGGCCGGAGGCCCCGGAGAGACCCAGTACTTC.

The chain has TRBV5-5 and TRBJ2-7; 7 positions agree with TRBD1. The length of the CDR3 is 16 residues. CDR1 SGHKS and CDR2 YYEKEE come from the germline V gene (reference sequence). V was pared by 2 bases and J by 1 base, with 9 bases of the junction left unmatched. CDR3 amino acids: CASSFLTGANSYEQYF. Here the CDR3 DNA reads TGTGCCAGCAGCTTCCTTACAGGGGCCAATTCCTACGAGCAGTACTTC.

The chain carries TRBV7-9 and TRBJ2-7; 10 bases map to TRBD2. After removal of 1 base from V and 2 bases from J, the junction contained 11 bases not matched to a gene. CDR3 size: 18 residues. Looked up from germline, CDR1 is SEHNR and CDR2 is FQNEAQ (reference sequence). Here the CDR3 DNA reads TGTGCCAGCAGCTTAGGGCTAGCGGGGGAACTACTGGCCTACGAGCAGTACTTC. It specifies CASSLGLAGELLAYEQYF.

The chain recombines TRBV5-4 with TRBJ2-4; D perhaps matches TRBD2 (5 bases). The V gene's germline CDR1 is SGHNT and CDR2 YYREEE (reference sequence). Trimming took off 4 bases at V and 6 bases at J, with 11 bases between the two ends. This CDR3 comprises 13 residues. The CDR3, as DNA: TGTGCCAGCAGCCCCGGGATTTCAAACATTCAGTACTTC. It yields the protein CASSPGISNIQYF.